The following is a T cell receptor beta chain sequence with its context. Its antigen is unknown. This sample was included in a study of T-cell reconstitution after alpha-beta-depleted transplantation in children. Trimming removed 2 bases from V and 1 base from J, with 2 bases in between. The CDR3 is 12 amino acids. Germline V gene sequence: CDR1 ENHRY, CDR2 SYGVKD. General study results and limits: Newly produced T cells mostly accounted for T-cell counts and diversity one year post-transplant. Alpha-beta T cells present about two months after transplant were reported to originate from several hundred expanded graft clones. Surviving thymic progenitors and recipient T cells were the source of high TCRbeta diversity at day 60 in some patients.

The TCRbeta library incorporated unique molecular identifiers. TCRdb itself ran the PCR reads through MiXCR, one entry per CDR3 protein. The sample lists about 440,000 distinct CDR3 sequences; 43% were seen once. The receptor's source is a girl aged 2-9 years with aplastic anemia, due to receive a stem cell transplant. The source was PBMCs, collected before TCRalphabeta/CD19-depleted stem cell transplant. This chain links TRBV10-3 with TRBJ1-1, with no clear D. The CDR3 DNA reads as TGTGCCATCAGTGAGCGGAACACTGAAGCTTTCTTT. This codes for CAISERNTEAFF.